The 24 T cell receptor beta chains in this list originate from one sample, sequenced in a study of blood T cells in healthy people across ages. PCR was performed a second time for roughly 6 to 12 cycles using a sample-barcoded 5' primer and a J-beta primer mix. MiXCR, run by TCRdb on the 5' RACE reads, gives a single entry per CDR3 protein. The table records 850,000 to 1,100,000 distinct CDR3 sequences, more than 30% of them present only once. The sample taken for sequencing was blood. These receptors all come from a man aged 18 to 35 in good health.

Only a few counts were recorded for this clonotype. CDR3 residues: CASSQGTPGQNNSPLHF. DNA for the CDR3: TGCGCCAGCAGCCAAGGAACGCCGGGACAGAATAATTCACCCCTCCACTTT. The genes are TRBV4-1 and TRBJ1-6, with 7 bases lining up with TRBD1. J lost 5 bases, V lost 1 base, and 8 bases had no gene match. Germline V lookup: CDR1 MGHRA, CDR2 YSYEKL. CDR3 size: 17 residues.

This chain links TRBV20-1 with TRBJ2-3; D not resolved. Germline V gene data show CDR1 as DFQATT and CDR2 as SNEGSKA (reference sequence). This CDR3 comprises 11 residues. Between the trimmed V and J ends, which lost 5 bases and 3 bases, there was a span of 6 bases. The CDR3 bases are TGCAGTGCTGGTTGGACAGATACGCAGTATTTT. It yields the protein CSAGWTDTQYF.

The CDR3 sequence is CASGGAENIQYF. CDR3 bases: TGTGCCAGCGGGGGCGCAGAAAACATTCAGTACTTC. The chain links TRBV6-6 to TRBJ2-4; D might be TRBD1 (6 bases). This CDR3 contains 12 residues. V was shortened by 8 bases and J by 5 bases, with 10 bases between the two germline ends. The germline CDR1 and CDR2 sequences are MNHNY and SVGAGI (reference sequence).

The chain has TRBV11-3 and TRBJ1-1; 7 bases map to TRBD1. V was clipped by 5 bases and J by 5 bases; unmatched bases: 5. The CDR3 consists of 13 residues. Germline-derived CDR1 and CDR2 are SGHNT and YENEEA. CDR3 nucleotide sequence: TGTGCCAGCAGCGCCAGGGGGGAAACTGAAGCTTTCTTT. Its translation is CASSARGETEAFF.

This clonotype was recorded a few times. This sequence joins TRBV20-1 and TRBJ1-1; a weak D match, TRBD1 (5 bases). V lost 3 bases, J lost 2 bases, and 10 bases lay in between. CDR3 size: 13 residues. Germline-derived CDR1 and CDR2 are DFQATT and SNEGSKA (reference sequence). The CDR3: CSASSGGNTEAFF. CDR3 nucleotides: TGCAGTGCTAGTTCGGGGGGAAACACTGAAGCTTTCTTT.

This clonotype has at least ten counts. The chain joins TRBV7-2 to TRBJ2-3, with D possibly being TRBD2 (6 bases). CDR1 and CDR2 (germline): SGHTA, FQGNSA. V gave up 5 bases and J gave up 0 bases, with 12 bases separating them. The CDR3 is 15 amino acids. CDR3 in amino acids: CASSDLASSTDTQYF. CDR3 sequence (DNA): TGTGCCAGCAGCGATCTAGCGTCTAGCACAGATACGCAGTATTTT.

This clonotype was detected only a few times. The CDR3 bases are TGTGCCAGCAGTCAGACTATTAAGGACAGGTCCCACAATGAGCAGTTCTTC. It yields the protein CASSQTIKDRSHNEQFF. The chain couples TRBV6-2 or TRBV6-3 to TRBJ2-1, with 7 bases aligning to TRBD1. V shed 5 bases and J 5 bases; nucleotides not matched to a gene: 15. This CDR3 region has 17 residues. In germline, CDR1 is MNHEY, CDR2 SVGEGT.

This chain connects TRBV20-1 to TRBJ1-5, with TRBD1 identical over 9 bases. The CDR3 spans 17 residues. V was clipped by 5 bases and J by 2 bases; unmatched bases: 13. Germline values: CDR1 DFQATT, CDR2 SNEGSKA (reference sequence). The CDR3 DNA is TGCAGTGCTGAGGTCCCGGGACAGGGATGGGGCAATCAGCCCCAGCATTTT. Its translation: CSAEVPGQGWGNQPQHF.

The sample holds a few counts of this clonotype. V usage is TRBV24-1 and J usage is TRBJ2-5, with 11 bases matching TRBD1. J lost 1 base, V lost 4 bases, and 4 bases had no gene match. CDR1 is KGHDR and CDR2 is SFDVKD in the germline V gene. This CDR3 comprises 16 residues. DNA for the CDR3: TGTGCCACCAGTGAGATTGGGACAGGGGGCCAAGAGACCCAGTACTTC. Residues: CATSEIGTGGQETQYF.

A few counts support this clonotype. The chain is built from TRBV12-3 or TRBV12-4 and TRBJ1-1; perhaps TRBD1 as D (5 bases). This CDR3 has 12 amino acids. V lost 8 bases and J 4 bases, leaving 11 bases between the germline ends. The CDR3 loop reads CASDPGSTEAFF. The CDR3 coding sequence is TGTGCCAGCGACCCAGGGTCCACTGAAGCTTTCTTT.

CDR3 sequence: CASSQEDGLNTEAFF. The CDR3 DNA reads TGCGCCAGCAGCCAAGAAGACGGACTTAACACTGAAGCTTTCTTT. The chain couples TRBV4-3 to TRBJ1-1; D is undetermined. The CDR3 has 15 residues. Germline CDR1 reads LGHNA; CDR2 reads YSLEER. Trimming removed 0 bases at V and 2 bases at J, with 10 bases between.

This clonotype turned up a few times. The chain joins TRBV20-1 to TRBJ2-1, with TRBD1 as a possible D gene (6 bases). The V gene's germline CDR1 is DFQATT and CDR2 SNEGSKA (reference sequence). CDR3 length: 16 amino acids. With 4 bases removed from V and 0 bases from J, the gap between germline ends came to 16 bases. The CDR3 region has the DNA TGCAGTGCTACATTTCGACAGGCTAGCTCCTACAATGAGCAGTTCTTC. This codes for CSATFRQASSYNEQFF.

For this clonotype: Given a much more abundant clone one base away, this may be a read error. The chain uses TRBV29-1 and TRBJ2-5, with D maybe TRBD1 (5 bases). The CDR3 totals 12 residues. The V end lost 0 bases, the J end lost 7 bases, and 9 bases lay between the germline ends. In germline, CDR1 is SQVTM, CDR2 ANQGSEA. CDR3 coding DNA: TGCAGCGTTGAAGATGGGGCTAGGACCCAGTACTTC. It yields the protein CSVEDGARTQYF.

Remarks on this clonotype: The junction departs from the called germline gene at one end, perhaps through a read error. The chain is built from TRBV20-1 and TRBJ1-1; D not resolved. This CDR3 is built from 12 residues. From germline, CDR1 is DFQATT and CDR2 SNEGSKA (reference sequence). The chain's CDR3 is CSARGSRGETFF. The DNA for the CDR3 is TGCAGTGCTAGAGGCTCAAGAGGTGAAACTTTCTTT.

Regarding this clonotype: One end of the junction varies from germline; a read error may be responsible. The chain is built from TRBV12-3 or TRBV12-4 and TRBJ1-3, with TRBD1 matching 7 bases. The CDR3 runs to 16 residues. The DNA of the CDR3 is TGTGCCAGCAGTTTGTTACAGGGGCCCTCTGGAAACGCCATATATTTT. This sequence encodes CASSLLQGPSGNAIYF.

V and J are TRBV5-8 and TRBJ1-5; TRBD1 matches 9 bases. Germline V gene data show CDR1 as SGHTS and CDR2 as YDEGEE. The CDR3 covers 15 residues. Unmatched junction bases numbered 6, after V lost 6 bases and J lost 2 bases. The CDR3 loop is CASTWTGVGNQPQHF. As DNA, the CDR3 is TGTGCCAGCACCTGGACAGGGGTAGGCAATCAGCCCCAGCATTTT. The full variable domain, its missing parts supplied by reference TRBV5-8 and TRBJ1-5, is EAGVTQSPTHLIKTRGQQATLRCSPISGHTSVYWYQQALGLGLQFLLWYDEGEERNRGNFPPRFSGRQFPNYSSELNVNALELEDSALYLCASTWTGVGNQPQHFGDGTRLSIL.

This clonotype was seen more than once but under ten times. CDR3 in amino acids: CASGLGWKDFQYF. CDR3 bases: TGTGCTAGTGGTTTGGGCTGGAAAGACTTTCAGTACTTC. The chain employs TRBV12-5 and TRBJ2-4; no reliable D call. V dropped 1 base and J dropped 11 bases, with 12 bases sitting between them. Per germline, CDR1 LGHNT and CDR2 FRNRAP. The CDR3 consists of 13 residues.

This clonotype was recorded many times. V and J are TRBV6-6 and TRBJ1-1; tentative D call: TRBD1 (5 bases). CDR3 length: 13 amino acids. The V gene's germline CDR1 is MNHNY and CDR2 SVGAGI (reference sequence). The V and J ends lost 6 bases and 1 base respectively, with 9 bases between them. CDR3 amino acids: CASSHRGNTEAFF. As DNA, the CDR3 is TGTGCCAGCAGCCATAGGGGGAACACTGAAGCTTTCTTT.

V usage is TRBV6-1 and J usage is TRBJ1-2, with a possible D match to TRBD1 (6 bases). Trimming shortened V by 4 bases and J by 8 bases, and 14 bases separated the two germline ends. The length of the CDR3 is 13 residues. Per the germline V gene, CDR1 is MNHNS and CDR2 is SASEGT. The CDR3 loop reads CASSANRVDGYTF. In nucleotides, the CDR3 is TGTGCCAGCAGTGCCAACAGGGTCGACGGCTACACCTTC.

This clonotype was observed a handful of times. The V and J genes are TRBV7-9 and TRBJ2-7, with D possibly being TRBD1 (5 bases). Trimming stripped 1 base from V and 3 bases from J, with 10 bases between. The CDR3 covers 14 residues. From germline, CDR1 is SEHNR and CDR2 FQNEAQ (reference sequence). CDR3 DNA sequence: TGTGCCAGCAGCTTAGGACAGAAGATCTACGAGCAGTACTTC. It is translated as CASSLGQKIYEQYF.

The V gene is TRBV24-1, the J gene TRBJ2-3, with D possibly matching TRBD2 (5 bases). CDR1 is KGHDR and CDR2 is SFDVKD in the germline V gene. With 4 bases removed from V and 7 bases from J, the gap between germline ends came to 26 bases. The CDR3 is 18 amino acids. The CDR3, as DNA: TGTGCCACCAGTGACCCTTCGGACTCGATGATGGATTGGAATACGCAGTATTTT. Protein: CATSDPSDSMMDWNTQYF.

In this sample, this clonotype turned up once. V usage is TRBV4-3 and J usage is TRBJ2-7, with D perhaps matching TRBD1 (6 bases). With 3 bases removed from V and 6 bases from J, the gap between germline ends came to 21 bases. CDR1 LGHNA and CDR2 YSLEER come from the germline V gene. This CDR3 is 16 amino acids long. The CDR3 DNA reads TGCGCCAGCAGCCAGAACTCAAGGGGGAGTTTAGGCGAGCAGTACTTC. This sequence encodes CASSQNSRGSLGEQYF.

The V gene is TRBV6-2 or TRBV6-3, the J gene TRBJ2-7; possible D gene TRBD1, 6 bases. The end of the DNA aligns better with TRBJ2-5, so the J call may be wrong. This CDR3 contains 15 residues. The germline CDR1 and CDR2 sequences are MNHEY and SVGEGT. In nucleotides, the CDR3 is TGTGCCAGCAGTTATGACTCAGGGGATTTGGGGACCCAGTACTTC. Translating gives CASSYDSGDLGTQYF.

This sequence joins TRBV7-2 and TRBJ2-2, with 8 bases fitting TRBD1. The CDR3 is made up of 15 amino acids. CDR1 SGHTA and CDR2 FQGNSA come from the germline V gene. Unmatched junction bases numbered 3, after V lost 5 bases and J lost 1 base. The CDR3 protein is CASSRTGLNTGELFF. The CDR3 nucleotides read TGTGCCAGCAGCCGGACAGGGCTGAACACCGGGGAGCTGTTTTTT.